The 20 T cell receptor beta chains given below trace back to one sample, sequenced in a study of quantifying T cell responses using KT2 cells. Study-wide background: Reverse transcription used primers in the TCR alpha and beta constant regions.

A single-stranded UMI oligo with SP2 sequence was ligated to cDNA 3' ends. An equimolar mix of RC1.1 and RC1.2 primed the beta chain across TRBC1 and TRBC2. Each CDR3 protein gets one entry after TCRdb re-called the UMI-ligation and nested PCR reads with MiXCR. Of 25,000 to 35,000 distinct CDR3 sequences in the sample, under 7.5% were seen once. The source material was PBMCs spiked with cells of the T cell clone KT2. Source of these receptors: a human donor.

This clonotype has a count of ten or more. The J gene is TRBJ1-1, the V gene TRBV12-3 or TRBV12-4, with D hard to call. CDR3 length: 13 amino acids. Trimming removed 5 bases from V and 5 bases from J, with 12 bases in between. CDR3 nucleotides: TGTGCCAGCAGTCCCCTTGCGGGAACTGAAGCTTTCTTT. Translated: CASSPLAGTEAFF.

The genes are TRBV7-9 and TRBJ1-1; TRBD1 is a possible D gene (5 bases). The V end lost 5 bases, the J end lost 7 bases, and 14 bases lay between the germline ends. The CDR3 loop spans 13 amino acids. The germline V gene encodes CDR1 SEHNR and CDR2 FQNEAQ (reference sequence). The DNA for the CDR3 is TGTGCCAGCAGCCAATCCGGGGCAAATGAAGCTTTCTTT. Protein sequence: CASSQSGANEAFF.

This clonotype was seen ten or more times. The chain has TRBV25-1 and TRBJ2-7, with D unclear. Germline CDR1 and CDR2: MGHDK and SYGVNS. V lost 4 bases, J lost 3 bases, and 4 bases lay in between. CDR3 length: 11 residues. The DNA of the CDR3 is TGTGCCAGCAGTGTGGGCTACGAGCAGTACTTC. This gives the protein CASSVGYEQYF.

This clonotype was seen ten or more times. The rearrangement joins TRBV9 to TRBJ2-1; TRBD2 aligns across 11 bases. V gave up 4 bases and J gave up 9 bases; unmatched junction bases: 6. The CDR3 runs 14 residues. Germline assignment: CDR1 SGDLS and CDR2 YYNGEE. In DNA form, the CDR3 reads TGTGCCAGCAGCACCTCTAGCGGGAGGAGTGAGCAGTTCTTC. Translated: CASSTSSGRSEQFF.

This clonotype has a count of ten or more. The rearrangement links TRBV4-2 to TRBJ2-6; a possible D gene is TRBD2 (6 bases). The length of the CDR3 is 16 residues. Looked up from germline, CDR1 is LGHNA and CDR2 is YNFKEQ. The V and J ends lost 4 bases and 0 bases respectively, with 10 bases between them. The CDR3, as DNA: TGTGCCAGCAGCCCTAGCGAAAGCTCTGGGGCCAACGTCCTGACTTTC. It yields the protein CASSPSESSGANVLTF.

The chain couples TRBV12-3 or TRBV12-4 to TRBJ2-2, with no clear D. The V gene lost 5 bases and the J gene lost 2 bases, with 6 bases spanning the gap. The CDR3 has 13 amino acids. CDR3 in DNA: TGTGCCAGCAGTAACAGAAACACCGGGGAGCTGTTTTTT. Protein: CASSNRNTGELFF.

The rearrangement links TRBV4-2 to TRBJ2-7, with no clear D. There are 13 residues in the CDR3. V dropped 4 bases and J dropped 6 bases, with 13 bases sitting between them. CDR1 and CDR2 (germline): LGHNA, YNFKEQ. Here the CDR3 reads CASSPASLGEQYF. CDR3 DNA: TGTGCCAGCAGCCCAGCGAGTCTGGGCGAGCAGTACTTC.

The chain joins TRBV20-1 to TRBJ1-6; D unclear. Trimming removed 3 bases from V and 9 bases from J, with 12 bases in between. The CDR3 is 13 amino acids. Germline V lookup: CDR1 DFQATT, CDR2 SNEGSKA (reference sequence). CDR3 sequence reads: CSASDSAGSPLHF. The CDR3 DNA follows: TGCAGTGCTAGTGACTCCGCCGGTTCACCCCTCCACTTT.

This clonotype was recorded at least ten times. The CDR3 loop reads CAISQDRRPYEQYF. The CDR3 DNA reads as TGTGCCATCAGTCAGGACAGGCGACCCTACGAGCAGTACTTC. V is TRBV10-3 and J is TRBJ2-7, with TRBD1 matching 7 bases. This CDR3 has 14 residues. V gave up 5 bases and J gave up 2 bases; unmatched junction bases: 6. Germline lookup yields CDR1 ENHRY and CDR2 SYGVKD.

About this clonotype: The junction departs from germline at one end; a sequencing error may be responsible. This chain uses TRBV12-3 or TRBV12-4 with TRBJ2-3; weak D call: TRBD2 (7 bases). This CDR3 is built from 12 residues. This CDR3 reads CASSPFGGAKDF. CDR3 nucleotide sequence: TGTGCCAGCAGTCCCTTTGGGGGGGCTAAGGATTTT.

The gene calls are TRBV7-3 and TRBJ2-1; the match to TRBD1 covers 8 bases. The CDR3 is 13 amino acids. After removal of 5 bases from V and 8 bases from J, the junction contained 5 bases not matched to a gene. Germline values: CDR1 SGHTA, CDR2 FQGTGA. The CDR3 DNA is TGTGCCAGCAGCAGGCAACAGGGGGATGAGCAGTTCTTC. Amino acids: CASSRQQGDEQFF.

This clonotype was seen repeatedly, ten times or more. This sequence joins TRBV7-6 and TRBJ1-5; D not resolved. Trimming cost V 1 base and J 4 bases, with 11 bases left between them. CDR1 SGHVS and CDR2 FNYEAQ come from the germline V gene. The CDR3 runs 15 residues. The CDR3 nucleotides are TGTGCCAGCAGCTTAGATACTGGGATAAATCAGCCCCAGCATTTT. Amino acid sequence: CASSLDTGINQPQHF.

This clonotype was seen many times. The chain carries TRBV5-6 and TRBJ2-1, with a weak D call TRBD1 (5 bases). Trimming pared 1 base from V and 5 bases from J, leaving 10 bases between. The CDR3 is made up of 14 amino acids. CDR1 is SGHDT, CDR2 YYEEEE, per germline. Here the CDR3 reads CASSLTGWDNEQFF. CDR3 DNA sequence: TGTGCCAGCAGCTTGACAGGATGGGACAATGAGCAGTTCTTC.

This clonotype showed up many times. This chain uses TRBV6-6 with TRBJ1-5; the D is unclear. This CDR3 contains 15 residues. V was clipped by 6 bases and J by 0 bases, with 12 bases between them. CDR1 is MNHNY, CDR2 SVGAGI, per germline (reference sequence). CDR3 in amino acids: CASSPLNLSNQPQHF. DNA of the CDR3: TGTGCCAGCAGCCCTTTAAACCTTAGCAATCAGCCCCAGCATTTT.

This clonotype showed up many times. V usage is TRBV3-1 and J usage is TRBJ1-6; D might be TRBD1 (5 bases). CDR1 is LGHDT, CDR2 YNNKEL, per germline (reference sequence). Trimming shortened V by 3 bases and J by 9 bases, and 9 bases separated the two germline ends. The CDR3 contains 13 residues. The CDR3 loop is CASSQGPSSPLHF. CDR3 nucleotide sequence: TGTGCCAGCAGCCAGGGACCCAGTTCACCCCTCCACTTT.

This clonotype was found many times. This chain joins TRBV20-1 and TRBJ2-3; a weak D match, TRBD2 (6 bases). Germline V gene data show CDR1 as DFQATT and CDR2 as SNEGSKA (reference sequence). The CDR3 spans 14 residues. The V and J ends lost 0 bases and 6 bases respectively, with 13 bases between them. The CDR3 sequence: CSARESSGVDTQYF. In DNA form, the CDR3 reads TGCAGTGCTAGAGAGAGTAGCGGTGTGGATACGCAGTATTTT.

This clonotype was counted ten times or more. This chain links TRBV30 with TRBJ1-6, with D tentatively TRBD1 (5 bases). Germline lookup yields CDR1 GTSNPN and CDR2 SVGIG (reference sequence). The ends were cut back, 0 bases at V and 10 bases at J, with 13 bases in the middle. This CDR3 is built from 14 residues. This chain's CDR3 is CAWSVRGFGSPLHF. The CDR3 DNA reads TGTGCCTGGAGTGTACGGGGGTTTGGCTCACCCCTCCACTTT.

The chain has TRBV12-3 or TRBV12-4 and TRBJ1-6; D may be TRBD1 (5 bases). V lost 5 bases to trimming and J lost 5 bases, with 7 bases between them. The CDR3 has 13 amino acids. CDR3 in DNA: TGTGCCAGCAGTCAGGACAATAATTCACCCCTCCACTTT. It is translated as CASSQDNNSPLHF.

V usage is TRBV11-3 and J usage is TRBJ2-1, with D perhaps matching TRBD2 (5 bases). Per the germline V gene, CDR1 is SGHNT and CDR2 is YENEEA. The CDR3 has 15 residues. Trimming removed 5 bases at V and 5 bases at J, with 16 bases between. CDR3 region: CASSPFGSGNNEQFF. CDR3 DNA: TGTGCCAGCAGCCCCTTTGGGTCGGGGAACAATGAGCAGTTCTTC.

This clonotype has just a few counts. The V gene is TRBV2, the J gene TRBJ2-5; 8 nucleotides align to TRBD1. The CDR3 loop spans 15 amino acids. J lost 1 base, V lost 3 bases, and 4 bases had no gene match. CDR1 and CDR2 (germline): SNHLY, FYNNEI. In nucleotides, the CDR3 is TGTGCCAGCAGTGAGACAGGGGCCCCCCAAGAGACCCAGTACTTC. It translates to CASSETGAPQETQYF.